One and the same sample provided the 18 T cell receptor beta chains below, sequenced in a study of long-term antiretroviral therapy in people with HIV. Running of the v3.0 immunoSEQ assay took place at survey level. TCRdb's table, derived via immunoSEQ multiplex PCR, lists solely in-frame clones and lacks some. Among 25,000 to 30,000 clones listed, 86% were seen once. The source material was unsorted PBMCs, sampled roughly 2.7 years after starting antiretroviral therapy. These receptors all stem from a man between 40 and 49 years old with HIV.

J is TRBJ2-2 and V is TRBV7-2, with 10 bases identical to TRBD2. The CDR3 is 16 residues long. Losses at the gene ends were 1 base for V and 6 bases for J; bases not matched to a gene: 5. CDR1 is SGHTA, CDR2 FQGNSA, per germline. In DNA form, the CDR3 reads TGTGCCAGCAGCTTAGAGGCTAGCGGGAGTCCCGGGGAGCTGTTTTTT. Residues: CASSLEASGSPGELFF.

The genes are TRBV5-1 and TRBJ1-2, with a tentative D call TRBD1 (5 bases). V was trimmed by 4 bases and J by 8 bases, leaving 15 bases between them. Germline CDR1 SGHRS, CDR2 YFSETQ. The CDR3 has 13 residues. The DNA of the CDR3 is TGCGCCAGCAGCCCTGGGGACTCTGGCGGCTACACCTTC. The encoded protein is CASSPGDSGGYTF.

Remarks on this clone: One end of the junction varies from germline; a read error may be responsible. The chain recombines TRBV7-7 with TRBJ2-1, with a tentative D call TRBD2 (5 bases). Germline V gives CDR1 SSHAT, CDR2 FNYEAQ (reference sequence). CDR3 length: 13 amino acids. Here the CDR3 DNA reads TGTGCTAGCAGCTTGACCGAGGGCAATGAGCAGTTCTTC. Amino acids: CASSLTEGNEQFF.

The CDR3 nucleotides read TGTGCCAGCAGTTTGGGACAGTTGTCTGAAGCTTTCTTT. Amino acid sequence: CASSLGQLSEAFF. The chain is built from TRBV27 and TRBJ1-1, with 7 bases identical to TRBD1. V shed 3 bases, J shed 6 bases, and the junction held 4 bases outside the gene matches. The CDR3 consists of 13 residues. CDR1 and CDR2 (germline): MNHEY, SMNVEV (reference sequence).

The J gene is TRBJ2-3, the V gene TRBV29-1; 7 positions match TRBD1. This CDR3 is 16 amino acids long. V was clipped by 2 bases and J by 2 bases; unmatched bases: 10. Looked up from germline, CDR1 is SQVTM and CDR2 is ANQGSEA. In DNA, the CDR3 is TGCAGCGTTGAAAGTTGGGACAGCACTCACACAGATACGCAGTATTTT. It translates to CSVESWDSTHTDTQYF.

This sequence joins TRBV5-4 and TRBJ2-7; TRBD2 might be the D (5 bases). The CDR3 has 13 residues. Trimming stripped 5 bases from V and 4 bases from J, with 13 bases between. The germline CDR1 and CDR2 sequences are SGHNT and YYREEE (reference sequence). Here the CDR3 DNA reads TGTGCCAGCAGTTGGGAGCATGGGTACGAGCAGTACTTC. Translated: CASSWEHGYEQYF.

This clone has a single count. The V and J genes are TRBV4-1 and TRBJ1-5, with D perhaps matching TRBD1 (5 bases). CDR3 length equals 18 residues. CDR1 MGHRA and CDR2 YSYEKL come from the germline V gene. With 1 base removed from V and 2 bases from J, the gap between germline ends came to 18 bases. CDR3 coding DNA: TGCGCCAGCAGCCAAGCCTTAGGTCAGGGTAGGGGCAATCAGCCCCAGCATTTT. Its translation: CASSQALGQGRGNQPQHF.

This chain links TRBV9 with TRBJ1-4; the match to TRBD1 covers 9 bases. The V gene's germline CDR1 is SGDLS and CDR2 YYNGEE. The CDR3 is 14 amino acids. V gave up 3 bases and J gave up 8 bases; unmatched junction bases: 5. The CDR3 sequence is CASSGGQGYEKLFF. In nucleotides, the CDR3 is TGTGCCAGCAGCGGGGGACAGGGCTACGAAAAACTGTTTTTT.

This chain connects TRBV19 to TRBJ1-1; 7 positions match TRBD1. This CDR3 has 14 residues. Unmatched junction bases numbered 3, after V lost 1 base and J lost 4 bases. Germline lookup yields CDR1 LNHDA and CDR2 SQIVND (reference sequence). As DNA, the CDR3 is TGTGCCAGTAGTATAGGACAGGGTCTCACTGAAGCTTTCTTT. This gives the protein CASSIGQGLTEAFF.

This clone has only a few counts. CDR3 sequence reads: CASSGQDAGYEQYF. Written as DNA, the CDR3 is TGTGCCAGCAGCGGACAGGACGCTGGCTACGAGCAGTACTTC. The genes are TRBV7-2 and TRBJ2-7; TRBD1 aligns across 7 bases. CDR3 length: 14 amino acids. V shed 5 bases, J shed 3 bases, and the junction held 7 bases outside the gene matches. The germline V gene has CDR1 SGHTA and CDR2 FQGNSA. Full variable domain (outside the CDR3, taken from reference TRBV7-2 and TRBJ2-7): GAGVSQSPSNKVTEKGKDVELRCDPISGHTALYWYRQSLGQGLEFLIYFQGNSAPDKSGLPSDRFSAERTGGSVSTLTIQRTQQEDSAVYLCASSGQDAGYEQYFGPGTRLTVT.

The chain combines TRBV5-5 with TRBJ1-6, with D possibly being TRBD1 (6 bases). Per germline, CDR1 SGHKS and CDR2 YYEKEE (reference sequence). The CDR3 spans 16 residues. The V gene lost 4 bases and the J gene lost 7 bases, with 18 bases spanning the gap. In nucleotides, the CDR3 is TGTGCCAGCAGCGGCGGGGGCCCCGGGCAAAATTCACCCCTCCACTTT. Amino acids: CASSGGGPGQNSPLHF.

To note about this clone: The junction departs from germline at one end; a sequencing error may be responsible. The V and J genes are TRBV18 and TRBJ1-4; 7 bases are a match to TRBD1. Germline CDR1 reads KGHSH; CDR2 reads LQKENI. The CDR3 has 20 residues. This CDR3 is CASSPRSYVPYRGGNEKLFF. In nucleotides, the CDR3 is TGTGCCAGCTCTCCACGAAGTTATGTACCCTACAGGGGAGGGAATGAAAAACTGTTTTTT.

By share, this clone ranks as medium-sized (0.01 to 0.1%). The chain has TRBV7-2 and TRBJ2-1; TRBD2 matches at 7 bases. The CDR3 totals 14 residues. The J segment lost 6 bases and the V segment lost 3 bases, leaving 5 bases of the junction unmatched. Germline CDR1 reads SGHTA; CDR2 reads FQGNSA. CDR3 sequence: CASSFGGGPNEQFF. The DNA of the CDR3 is TGTGCCAGCAGCTTCGGGGGAGGGCCCAATGAGCAGTTCTTC.

The V gene is TRBV4-2, the J gene TRBJ1-5, with 7 bases fitting TRBD1. There are 17 residues in the CDR3. V was pared by 4 bases and J by 0 bases, with 9 bases of the junction left unmatched. Germline loops: CDR1 LGHNA, CDR2 YNFKEQ. The CDR3 bases are TGTGCCAGCAGCCGACGCACAGGGGACAATAGCAATCAGCCCCAGCATTTT. Residues: CASSRRTGDNSNQPQHF.

J is TRBJ2-1 and V is TRBV2, with D perhaps given as TRBD1 or TRBD2 (6 bases each). With 1 base removed from V and 4 bases from J, the gap between germline ends came to 14 bases. CDR1 SNHLY and CDR2 FYNNEI come from the germline V gene. The CDR3 runs 16 residues. For the CDR3, the DNA is TGTGCCAGCAGTGAAGAGGGGGGAGGCTTATACAATGAGCAGTTCTTC. Protein sequence: CASSEEGGGLYNEQFF.

This clone was seen just once. This chain joins TRBV10-3 and TRBJ2-7; no definite D call. The CDR3 consists of 14 residues. Germline V gene lookup returns CDR1 ENHRY and CDR2 SYGVKD. The germline V and J ends were trimmed by 2 bases and 2 bases, with 10 bases remaining between them. The CDR3, as DNA: TGTGCCATCAGTGAGAAGGGCCGAACCTACGAGCAGTACTTC. This translates into CAISEKGRTYEQYF.

The chain combines TRBV6-1 with TRBJ1-5; D is ambiguous. V was trimmed by 7 bases and J by 4 bases, leaving 11 bases between them. Germline lookup yields CDR1 MNHNS and CDR2 SASEGT. The CDR3 is 13 residues long. The CDR3 DNA reads TGTGCCAGCAACCCCCAGGTAAATCAGCCCCAGCATTTT. It yields the protein CASNPQVNQPQHF.

This clone was found once. The gene calls are TRBV5-4 and TRBJ2-7, with 10 bases aligning to TRBD2. This CDR3 is built from 16 residues. With V trimmed by 0 bases and J by 1 base, 4 bases remained unmatched. From germline, CDR1 is SGHNT and CDR2 YYREEE (reference sequence). The CDR3 loop is CASSLDLAGVSYEQYF. In DNA, the CDR3 is TGTGCCAGCAGCTTGGACCTAGCGGGAGTTTCCTACGAGCAGTACTTC.